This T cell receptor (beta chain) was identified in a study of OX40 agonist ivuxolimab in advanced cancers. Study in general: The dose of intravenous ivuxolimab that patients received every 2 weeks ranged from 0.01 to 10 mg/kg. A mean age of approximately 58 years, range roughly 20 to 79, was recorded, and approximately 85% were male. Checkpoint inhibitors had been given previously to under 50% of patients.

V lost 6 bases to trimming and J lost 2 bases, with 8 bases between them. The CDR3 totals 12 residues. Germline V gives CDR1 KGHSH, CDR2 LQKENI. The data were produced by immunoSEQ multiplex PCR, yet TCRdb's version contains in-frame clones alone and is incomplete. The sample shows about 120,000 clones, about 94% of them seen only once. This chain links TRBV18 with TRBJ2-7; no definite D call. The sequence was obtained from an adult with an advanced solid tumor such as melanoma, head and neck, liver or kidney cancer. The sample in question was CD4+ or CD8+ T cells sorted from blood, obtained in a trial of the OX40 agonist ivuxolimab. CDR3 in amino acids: CASSSTTYEQYF. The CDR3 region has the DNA TGTGCCAGCTCGTCCACCACCTACGAGCAGTACTTC. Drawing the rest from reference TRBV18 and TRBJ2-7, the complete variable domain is NAGVMQNPRHLVRRRGQEARLRCSPMKGHSHVYWYRQLPEEGLKFMVYLQKENIIDESGMPKERFSAEFPKEGPSILRIQQVVRGDSAAYFCASSSTTYEQYFGPGTRLTVT.